This TCR beta chain appears in the sequencing data of a study of cytomegalovirus exposure and HLA in healthy donors. Study results and limitations: Overall, around 150 TCR beta chains were annotated as cytomegalovirus-associated. The authors confirmed in vitro that a few CMV-associated chains were specific for CMV antigens.

Only in-frame clones appear in the TCRdb table, and some are missing; sequencing was by immunoSEQ multiplex PCR. There are about 110,000 clones in the sample; 95% occur only once, and roughly 0.67% lies in the top ten. The CDR3 runs to 16 residues. The germline V gene encodes CDR1 SGHNT and CDR2 YYREEE (reference sequence). J lost 2 bases, V lost 1 base, and 7 bases had no gene match. For this clone: The antigen is not known.

The clonotype comes from a woman aged 18-30 years in good health and CMV-seronegative. V and J are TRBV5-4 and TRBJ2-3; 7 bases map to TRBD2. Sequenced input: PBMCs. The CDR3 nucleotides are TGTGCCAGCAGCTTGCGGCTAGCGGCTACCACAGATACGCAGTATTTT. The encoded protein is CASSLRLAATTDTQYF.